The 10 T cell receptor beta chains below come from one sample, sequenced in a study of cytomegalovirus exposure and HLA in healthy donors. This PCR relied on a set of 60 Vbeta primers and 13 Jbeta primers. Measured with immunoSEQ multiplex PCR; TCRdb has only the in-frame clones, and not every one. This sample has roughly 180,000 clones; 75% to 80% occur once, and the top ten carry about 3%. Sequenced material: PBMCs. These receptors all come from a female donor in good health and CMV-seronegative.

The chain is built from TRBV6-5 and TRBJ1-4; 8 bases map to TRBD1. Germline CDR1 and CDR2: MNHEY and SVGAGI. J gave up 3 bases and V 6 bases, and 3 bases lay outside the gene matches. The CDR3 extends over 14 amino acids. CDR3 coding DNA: TGTGCCAGCAGCGAGACAGGGGCTAATGAAAAACTGTTTTTT. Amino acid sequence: CASSETGANEKLFF.

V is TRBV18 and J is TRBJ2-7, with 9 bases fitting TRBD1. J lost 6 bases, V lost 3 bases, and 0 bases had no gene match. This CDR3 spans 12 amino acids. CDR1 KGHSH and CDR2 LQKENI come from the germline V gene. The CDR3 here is CASSPTGGEQYF. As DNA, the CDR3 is TGTGCCAGCTCACCGACAGGGGGCGAGCAGTACTTC.

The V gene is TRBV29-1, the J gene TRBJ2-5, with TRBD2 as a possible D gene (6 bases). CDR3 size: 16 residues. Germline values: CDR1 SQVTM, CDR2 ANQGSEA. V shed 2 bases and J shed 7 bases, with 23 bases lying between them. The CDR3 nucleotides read TGCAGCGTTGAAAACCTTAAAACCGGGGGAATAGGGACCCAGTACTTC. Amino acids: CSVENLKTGGIGTQYF.

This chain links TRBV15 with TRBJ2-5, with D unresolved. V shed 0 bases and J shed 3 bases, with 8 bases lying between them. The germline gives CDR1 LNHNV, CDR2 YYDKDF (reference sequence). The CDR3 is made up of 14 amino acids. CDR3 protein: CATSREISEETQYF. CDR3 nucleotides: TGTGCCACCAGCAGAGAGATTTCGGAAGAGACCCAGTACTTC.

The CDR3: CASSDTPRNEQFF. As DNA, the CDR3 is TGTGCCAGCAGCGACACTCCCAGGAATGAGCAGTTCTTC. The chain carries TRBV7-2 and TRBJ2-1; no firm D call. CDR1 and CDR2 from the germline V gene are SGHTA and FQGNSA. This CDR3 comprises 13 residues. The V end lost 5 bases, the J end lost 7 bases, and 12 bases lay between the germline ends. The full variable domain, its missing parts supplied by reference TRBV7-2 and TRBJ2-1, is GAGVSQSPSNKVTEKGKDVELRCDPISGHTALYWYRQSLGQGLEFLIYFQGNSAPDKSGLPSDRFSAERTGGSVSTLTIQRTQQEDSAVYLCASSDTPRNEQFFGPGTRLTVL.

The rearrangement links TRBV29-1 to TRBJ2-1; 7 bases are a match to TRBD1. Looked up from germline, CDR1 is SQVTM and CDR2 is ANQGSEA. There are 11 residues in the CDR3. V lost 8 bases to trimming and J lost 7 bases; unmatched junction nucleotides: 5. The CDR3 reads CSTDRRNEQFF. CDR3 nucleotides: TGCAGCACGGACAGGAGAAATGAGCAGTTCTTC.

The CDR3 DNA is TGTGCCAGTAGTTTCGGGGGTTCCACAGATACGCAGTATTTT. Its protein product is CASSFGGSTDTQYF. V usage is TRBV19 and J usage is TRBJ2-3, with a weak D call TRBD2 (6 bases). There are 14 residues in the CDR3. CDR1 and CDR2 (germline): LNHDA, SQIVND (reference sequence). The V end lost 5 bases, the J end lost 2 bases, and 11 bases lay between the germline ends. The full variable domain, with the rest looked up from reference TRBV19 and TRBJ2-3, is DGGITQSPKYLFRKEGQNVTLSCEQNLNHDAMYWYRQDPGQGLRLIYYSQIVNDFQKGDIAEGYSVSREKKESFPLTVTSAQKNPTAFYLCASSFGGSTDTQYFGPGTRLTVL.

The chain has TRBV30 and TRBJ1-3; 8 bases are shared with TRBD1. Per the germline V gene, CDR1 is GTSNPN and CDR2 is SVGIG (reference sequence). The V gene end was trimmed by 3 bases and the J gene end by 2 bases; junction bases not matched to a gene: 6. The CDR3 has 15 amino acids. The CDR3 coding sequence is TGTGCCTGGAGCCGACAGGGGCGGCCTGGAAACACCATATATTTT. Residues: CAWSRQGRPGNTIYF.

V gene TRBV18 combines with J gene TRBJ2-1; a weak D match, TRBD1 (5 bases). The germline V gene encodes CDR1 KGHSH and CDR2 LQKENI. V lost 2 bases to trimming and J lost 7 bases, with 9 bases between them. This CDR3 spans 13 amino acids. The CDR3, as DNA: TGTGCCAGCTCACCAGGGGCCTCGAATGAGCAGTTCTTC. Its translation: CASSPGASNEQFF.

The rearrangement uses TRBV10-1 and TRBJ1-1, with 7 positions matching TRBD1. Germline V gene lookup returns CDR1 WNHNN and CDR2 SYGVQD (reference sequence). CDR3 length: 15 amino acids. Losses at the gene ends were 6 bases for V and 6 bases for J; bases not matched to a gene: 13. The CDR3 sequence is CASRSTGTVYSEAFF. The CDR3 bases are TGCGCCAGCAGAAGTACCGGGACAGTTTACTCTGAAGCTTTCTTT.